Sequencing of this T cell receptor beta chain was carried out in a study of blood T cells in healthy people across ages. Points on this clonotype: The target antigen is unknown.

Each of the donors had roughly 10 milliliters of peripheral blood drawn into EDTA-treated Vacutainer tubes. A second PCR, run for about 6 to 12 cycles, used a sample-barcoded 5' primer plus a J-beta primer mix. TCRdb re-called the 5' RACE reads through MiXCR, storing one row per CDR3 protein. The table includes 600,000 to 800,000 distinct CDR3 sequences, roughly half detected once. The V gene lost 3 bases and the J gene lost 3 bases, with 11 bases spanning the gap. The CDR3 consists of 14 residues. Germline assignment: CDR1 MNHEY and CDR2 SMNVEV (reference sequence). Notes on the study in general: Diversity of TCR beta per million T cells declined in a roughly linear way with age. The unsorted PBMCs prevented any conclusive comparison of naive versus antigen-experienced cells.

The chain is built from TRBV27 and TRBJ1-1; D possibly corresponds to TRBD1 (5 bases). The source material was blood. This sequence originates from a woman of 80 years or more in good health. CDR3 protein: CASSFGGRDTEAFF. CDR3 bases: TGTGCCAGCAGTTTTGGGGGTAGGGACACTGAAGCTTTCTTT.